This TCR beta chain was identified in a study of brain T cells in children with intractable seizures. V was pared by 6 bases and J by 8 bases, with 9 bases of the junction left unmatched. Germline CDR1 reads SQVTM; CDR2 reads ANQGSEA. CDR3 length equals 12 residues. Regarding this clone: The antigen is undetermined.

The study's findings and limits: Only CDR3 sequence similarity suggested viral specificity, without known HCMV serostatus. Pre-surgery blood may have been undersampled, hiding some clones.

Sequencing was limited to surgery cases with top T cell transcript signatures in brain tissue. At least one anti-epileptic drug was given before surgery. Assay: immunoSEQ multiplex PCR; the TCRdb copy retains only in-frame clones and omits some. The sample has tens of thousands of clones, more than 85% seen once. The chain employs TRBV29-1 and TRBJ1-2; 7 bases line up with TRBD1. Sequencing was performed on peripheral blood, taken at surgery. This receptor was obtained from a boy under two years old with tuberous sclerosis and intractable seizures. The chain's CDR3 is CSVDTGVGGYTF. In DNA, the CDR3 is TGCAGCGTGGACACAGGGGTGGGAGGCTACACCTTC. The full variable domain, rest sourced from reference TRBV29-1 and TRBJ1-2, is SAVISQKPSRDICQRGTSLTIQCQVDSQVTMMFWYRQQPGQSLTLIATANQGSEATYESGFVIDKFPISRPNLTFSTLTVSNMSPEDSSIYLCSVDTGVGGYTFGSGTRLTVV.